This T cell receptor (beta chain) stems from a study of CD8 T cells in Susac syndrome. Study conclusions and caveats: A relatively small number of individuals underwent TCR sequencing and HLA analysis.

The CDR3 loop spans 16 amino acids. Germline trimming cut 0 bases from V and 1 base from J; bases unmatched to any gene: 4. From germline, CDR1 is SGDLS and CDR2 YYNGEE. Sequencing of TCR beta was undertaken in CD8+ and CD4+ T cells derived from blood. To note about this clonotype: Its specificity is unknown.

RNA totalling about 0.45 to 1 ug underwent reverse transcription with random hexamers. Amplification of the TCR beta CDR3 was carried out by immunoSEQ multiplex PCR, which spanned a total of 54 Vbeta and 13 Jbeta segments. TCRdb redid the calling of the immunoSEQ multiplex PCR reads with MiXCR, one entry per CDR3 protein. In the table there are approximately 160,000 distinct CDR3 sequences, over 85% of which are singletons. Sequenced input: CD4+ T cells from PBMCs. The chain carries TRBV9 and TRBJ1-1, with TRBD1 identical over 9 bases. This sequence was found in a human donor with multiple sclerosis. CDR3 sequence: CASSVAGTGRNTEAFF. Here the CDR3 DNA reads TGTGCCAGCAGCGTAGCCGGGACAGGGAGGAACACTGAAGCTTTCTTT.